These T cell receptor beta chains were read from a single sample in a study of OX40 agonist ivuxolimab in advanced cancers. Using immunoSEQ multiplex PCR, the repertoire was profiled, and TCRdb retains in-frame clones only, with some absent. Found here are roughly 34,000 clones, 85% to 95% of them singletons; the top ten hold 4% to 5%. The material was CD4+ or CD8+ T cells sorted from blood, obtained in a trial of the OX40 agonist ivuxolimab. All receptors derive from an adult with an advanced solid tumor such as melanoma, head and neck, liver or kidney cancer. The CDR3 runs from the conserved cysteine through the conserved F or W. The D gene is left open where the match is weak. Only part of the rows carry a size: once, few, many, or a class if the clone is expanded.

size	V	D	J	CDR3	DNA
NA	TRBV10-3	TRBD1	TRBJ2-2	CAISEPGTGVTGELFF	TGTGCCATCAGTGAACCCGGGACAGGGGTTACCGGGGAGCTGTTTTTT
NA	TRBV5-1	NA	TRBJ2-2	CASSLDYLTGELFF	TGCGCCAGCAGCTTAGACTACCTAACCGGGGAGCTGTTTTTT
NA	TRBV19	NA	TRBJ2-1	CASSKPSTENPYNEQFF	TGTGCCAGTAGTAAACCTTCGACGGAAAACCCCTACAATGAGCAGTTCTTC
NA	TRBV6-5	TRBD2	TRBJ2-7	CASSSVAGREQYF	TGTGCCAGCTCGTCGGTAGCGGGACGCGAGCAGTACTTC
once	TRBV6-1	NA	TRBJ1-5	CASSGNQPQHF	TGTGCCAGCAGTGGAAATCAGCCCCAGCATTTT
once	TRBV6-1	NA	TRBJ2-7	CASSDGGTVSYEQYF	TGTGCCAGCAGTGACGGGGGGACAGTATCCTACGAGCAGTACTTC
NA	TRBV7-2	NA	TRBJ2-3	CASSLGLAHADTQYF	TGTGCCAGCAGCTTAGGTTTGGCTCACGCAGATACGCAGTATTTT
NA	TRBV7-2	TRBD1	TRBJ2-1	CASQGGDNEQFF	TGTGCCAGCCAAGGGGGCGACAATGAGCAGTTCTTC
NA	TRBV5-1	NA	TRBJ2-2	CASSLWGDHNTGELFF	TGCGCCAGCAGCTTGTGGGGGGACCACAACACCGGGGAGCTGTTTTTT
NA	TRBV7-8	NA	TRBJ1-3	CASSLGTGNGNTIYF	TGTGCCAGCAGCTTAGGTACAGGGAACGGAAACACCATATATTTT
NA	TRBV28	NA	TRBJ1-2	CATRGPHENNYGYTF	TGTGCCACCCGAGGACCGCACGAGAATAACTATGGCTACACCTTC
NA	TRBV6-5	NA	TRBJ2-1	CASSPRGRGVNEQFF	TGTGCCAGCAGTCCCCGGGGCAGGGGGGTAAATGAGCAGTTCTTC
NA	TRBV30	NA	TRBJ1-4	CAWSGQFNEKLFF	TGTGCCTGGAGTGGACAGTTTAATGAAAAACTGTTTTTT
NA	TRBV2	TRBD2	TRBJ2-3	CASSAGLVGTDTQYF	TGTGCCAGCAGTGCAGGACTAGTCGGCACAGATACGCAGTATTTT
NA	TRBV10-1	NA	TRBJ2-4	CASSEDSRENIQYF	TGCGCCAGCAGTGAGGACAGTCGAGAAAACATTCAGTACTTC
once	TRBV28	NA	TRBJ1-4	CASSFDRRVEKLFF	TGTGCCAGCAGTTTCGACAGGAGGGTTGAAAAACTGTTTTTT
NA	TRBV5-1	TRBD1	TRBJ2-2	CASSPGGRGIQTGELFF	TGCGCCAGCAGCCCTGGGGGCAGGGGGATTCAGACCGGGGAGCTGTTTTTT
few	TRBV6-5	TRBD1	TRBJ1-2	CASRQDRDHGYTF	TGTGCCAGCAGGCAAGACAGGGATCATGGCTACACCTTC
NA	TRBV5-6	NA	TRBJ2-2	CASSFFTGELFF	TGTGCCAGCAGCTTCTTCACCGGGGAGCTGTTTTTT
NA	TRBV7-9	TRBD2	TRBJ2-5	CASSILAGAYVETQYF	TGTGCCAGCAGCATTCTAGCGGGGGCTTACGTGGAGACCCAGTACTTC
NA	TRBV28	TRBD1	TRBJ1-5	CASGSRDRGTQPQHF	TGTGCCAGCGGAAGCCGGGACAGGGGAACTCAGCCCCAGCATTTT
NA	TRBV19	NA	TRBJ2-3	CASSITTTWGTDTQYF	TGTGCCAGTAGTATAACGACGACGTGGGGCACAGATACGCAGTATTTT
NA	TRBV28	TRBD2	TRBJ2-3	CASRTSGSTDTQYF	TGTGCCAGCAGGACTAGCGGTAGCACAGATACGCAGTATTTT
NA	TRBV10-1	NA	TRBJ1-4	CASSPPGNEKLFF	TGCGCCAGCAGCCCACCCGGGAATGAAAAACTGTTTTTT
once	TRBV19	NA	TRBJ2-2	CASSIGWGSNTGELFF	TGTGCCAGTAGTATTGGGTGGGGATCGAACACCGGGGAGCTGTTTTTT
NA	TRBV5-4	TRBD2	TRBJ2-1	CASSLMTSGGNEQFF	TGTGCCAGCAGCTTGATGACTAGCGGAGGCAATGAGCAGTTCTTC
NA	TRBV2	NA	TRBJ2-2	CASKVAGRNTGELFF	TGTGCCAGCAAAGTGGCGGGGAGGAACACCGGGGAGCTGTTTTTT
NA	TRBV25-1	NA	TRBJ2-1	CASSESPGRVKTNEQFF	TGTGCCAGCAGTGAGAGCCCGGGGCGGGTTAAGACCAATGAGCAGTTCTTC
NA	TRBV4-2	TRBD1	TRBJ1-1	CASRGPGTVMNTEAFF	TGTGCCTCCAGGGGTCCCGGGACAGTTATGAACACTGAAGCTTTCTTT
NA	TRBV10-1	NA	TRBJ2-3	CASSESLGDTQYF	TGCGCCAGCAGTGAGTCGTTGGGGGATACGCAGTATTTT
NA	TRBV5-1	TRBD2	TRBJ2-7	CASSDGTSGKSYEQYF	TGCGCCAGCAGCGACGGGACTAGCGGGAAGTCCTACGAGCAGTACTTC
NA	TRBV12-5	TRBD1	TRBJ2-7	CASGLVRGQGSSYEQYF	TGTGCTAGTGGTTTGGTGCGGGGACAGGGGAGCTCCTACGAGCAGTACTTC
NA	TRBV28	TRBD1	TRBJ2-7	CASRTTGTVPYEQYF	TGTGCCAGCAGAACCACAGGGACAGTCCCCTACGAGCAGTACTTC
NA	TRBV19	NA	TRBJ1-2	CASRSTASRGYGYTF	TGTGCCAGTAGATCGACGGCCAGTCGAGGCTATGGCTACACCTTC
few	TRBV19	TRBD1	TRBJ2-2	CASSNDRAGGELFF	TGTGCCAGTAGCAACGACAGGGCGGGCGGGGAGCTGTTTTTT
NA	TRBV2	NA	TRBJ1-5	CAAGDGSLNQPQHF	TGTGCCGCGGGGGACGGGAGCCTAAATCAGCCCCAGCATTTT
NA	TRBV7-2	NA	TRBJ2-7	CASSLVSGYEQYF	TGTGCCAGCAGCTTAGTATCCGGGTACGAGCAGTACTTC
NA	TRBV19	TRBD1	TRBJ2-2	CASNGQGTTGELFF	TGTGCCAGTAACGGACAGGGGACGACCGGGGAGCTGTTTTTT
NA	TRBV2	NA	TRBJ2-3	CATTVGPSTDTQYF	TGTGCCACTACGGTGGGACCAAGCACAGATACGCAGTATTTT
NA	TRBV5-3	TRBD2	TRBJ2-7	CARSLGLAGGHEQYF	TGTGCCAGAAGCTTGGGGCTAGCGGGAGGGCACGAGCAGTACTTC
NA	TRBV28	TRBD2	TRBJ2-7	CASSPPGLAGVEQYF	TGTGCCAGCAGCCCTCCGGGACTAGCGGGAGTGGAGCAGTACTTC
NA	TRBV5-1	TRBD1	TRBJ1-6	CASSLVSGTGVSSPLHF	TGCGCCAGCAGCTTGGTCTCCGGGACAGGGGTTAGTTCACCCCTCCACTTT
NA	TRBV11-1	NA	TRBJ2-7	CASSLDRWIADGSYEQYF	TGTGCCAGCAGCTTGGACAGGTGGATAGCGGATGGCTCCTACGAGCAGTACTTC
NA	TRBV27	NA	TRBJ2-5	CASRTGPAFQETQYF	TGTGCCAGCAGGACAGGACCAGCCTTCCAAGAGACCCAGTACTTC
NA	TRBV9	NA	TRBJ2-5	CASSVGAWAGRPGETQYF	TGTGCCAGCAGCGTAGGAGCTTGGGCAGGCCGTCCAGGAGAGACCCAGTACTTC